The source of this T cell receptor beta chain is a study of STAT5B mutations in CD4+ large granular lymphocyte leukemia. The CDR3 spans 16 residues. Trimming left V 5 bases short and J 12 bases short, with 26 bases between. From germline, CDR1 is WNHNN and CDR2 SYGVQD (reference sequence). Study observations and caveats: Main leukemic clonotypes were patient-specific, but roughly 26% appeared at low frequency elsewhere.

On this clone itself: Its target is not known.

The table came from immunoSEQ multiplex PCR; TCRdb's copy has only in-frame clones and leaves some out. This table holds 35,000 to 45,000 clones, 70% to 90% found once. The clonotype originates from a human donor in good health. The gene calls are TRBV10-1 and TRBJ2-1; the D gene could be TRBD1 or TRBD2 (5 bases each). Source material: CD4+ T cells from blood buffy coats. CDR3 amino acids: CASSPRVGRWGDGQFF. CDR3 nucleotide sequence: TGCGCCAGCAGTCCGAGGGTAGGGCGTTGGGGCGATGGGCAGTTCTTC.